One sample yielded the 28 T cell receptor beta chains listed below, sequenced in a study of blood T cells in healthy people across ages. A J-beta primer mix and a sample-barcoded 5' primer were used in a second PCR of about 7 to 12 cycles. TCRdb reprocessed the 5' RACE reads with MiXCR, giving one entry per CDR3 protein. In the table there are 1.5 million to 2 million distinct CDR3 sequences, about 32% of which are singletons. Sequenced material: blood. The receptors derive from a woman in her thirties in good health.

The J gene is TRBJ2-1, the V gene TRBV13; the D gene is possibly TRBD1 (5 bases). This CDR3 comprises 14 residues. Germline lookup yields CDR1 PRHDT and CDR2 FYEKMQ (reference sequence). Trimming pared 2 bases from V and 4 bases from J, leaving 9 bases between. The CDR3 here is CASSLSRVYNEQFF. The CDR3 DNA reads TGTGCCAGCAGCTTATCCAGGGTATACAATGAGCAGTTCTTC.

This clonotype was observed a few times. This sequence joins TRBV20-1 and TRBJ2-4, with 8 bases lining up with TRBD2. CDR3 size: 14 residues. The ends lost 1 base at V and 1 base at J; junction bases unmatched: 0. Looked up from germline, CDR1 is DFQATT and CDR2 is SNEGSKA (reference sequence). CDR3 bases: TGCAGTGCTAGAGCGGGAGGGGCCAAAAACATTCAGTACTTC. This sequence encodes CSARAGGAKNIQYF.

This clonotype was found a few times. This chain uses TRBV5-1 with TRBJ2-7; 7 bases agree with TRBD1. Looked up from germline, CDR1 is SGHRS and CDR2 is YFSETQ. CDR3 size: 14 residues. The V and J ends lost 5 bases and 1 base, in that order; junction bases with no gene match: 6. For the CDR3, the DNA is TGCGCCAGCAGACAGACAGGGCAATCCTACGAGCAGTACTTC. Translated, it gives CASRQTGQSYEQYF.

This clonotype was observed at least ten times. The chain carries TRBV4-1 and TRBJ2-1; 7 positions match TRBD2. Germline assignment: CDR1 MGHRA and CDR2 YSYEKL. V was clipped by 5 bases and J by 1 base; unmatched bases: 5. This CDR3 is built from 15 residues. CDR3 bases: TGCGCCAGCAGCACACCTAGCGGTTCCTACAATGAGCAGTTCTTC. This gives the protein CASSTPSGSYNEQFF.

The sample holds many counts of this clonotype. V and J are TRBV3-1 and TRBJ2-5; TRBD2 matches 10 bases. This CDR3 has 15 amino acids. The germline CDR1 and CDR2 sequences are LGHDT and YNNKEL (reference sequence). The V gene end was trimmed by 4 bases and the J gene end by 3 bases; junction bases not matched to a gene: 5. CDR3 sequence (DNA): TGTGCCAGCAGCCCTCCCCTAGCGGGGGAAGAGACCCAGTACTTC. This encodes CASSPPLAGEETQYF.

Turning to this clonotype: This may arise from a read error, as a much more abundant clone is one base away. The rearrangement joins TRBV7-9 to TRBJ2-7, with D perhaps assigned TRBD1 or TRBD2 (6 bases each). The germline CDR1 and CDR2 sequences are SEHNR and FQNEAQ (reference sequence). The CDR3 has 15 amino acids. V was trimmed by 6 bases and J by 1 base, leaving 16 bases between them. CDR3 loop: CASRLARDTSYEQYF. CDR3 nucleotide sequence: TGTGCCAGCAGACTAGCCCGGGACACGTCCTACGAGCAGTACTTC.

This clonotype has only a few counts. This chain uses TRBV7-9 with TRBJ2-4, with D hard to call. From germline, CDR1 is SEHNR and CDR2 FQNEAQ (reference sequence). V lost 5 bases and J lost 0, with 20 bases in between. The CDR3 extends over 18 amino acids. The CDR3 is CASSRPPSGHLAKNIQYF. In nucleotides, the CDR3 is TGTGCCAGCAGCCGTCCCCCTTCGGGTCATCTAGCCAAAAACATTCAGTACTTC. The full variable domain, in which reference TRBV7-9 and TRBJ2-4 provide the parts outside the CDR3, is DTGVSQNPRHKITKRGQNVTFRCDPISEHNRLYWYRQTLGQGPEFLTYFQNEAQLEKSRLLSDRFSAERPKGSFSTLEIQRTEQGDSAMYLCASSRPPSGHLAKNIQYFGAGTRLSVL.

Remarks on this clonotype: This could be a read error, since a much larger clone is one nucleotide away. This chain joins TRBV4-2 and TRBJ2-3, with D possibly being TRBD2 (6 bases). The germline V gene has CDR1 LGHNA and CDR2 YNFKEQ. Trimming took 5 bases from V and 0 from J, leaving 15 bases between them. CDR3 size: 16 residues. The CDR3 DNA reads TGTGCCAGCAGCGGAGGCGGGGCTTCTAGCACAGATACGCAGTATTTT. This translates into CASSGGGASSTDTQYF.

This clonotype was found a few times. The chain has TRBV30 and TRBJ2-1; 9 positions agree with TRBD1. The J segment lost 7 bases and the V segment lost 1 base, leaving 2 bases of the junction unmatched. The CDR3 is 13 residues long. Germline V gives CDR1 GTSNPN, CDR2 SVGIG (reference sequence). In DNA form, the CDR3 reads TGTGCCTGGAGTGCCGGGACAGGGAATGAGCAGTTCTTC. Translation gives CAWSAGTGNEQFF.

The chain couples TRBV12-3 or TRBV12-4 to TRBJ2-7; maybe TRBD1 (6 bases). Trimming left V 7 bases short and J 0 bases short, with 7 bases between. The CDR3 is made up of 12 amino acids. The CDR3 spells CASTGDSYEQYF. The CDR3 coding sequence is TGTGCCAGCACAGGGGACTCCTACGAGCAGTACTTC.

The chain combines TRBV28 with TRBJ1-2; unclear D gene. The CDR3 is 12 amino acids. Trimming removed 5 bases from V and 6 bases from J, with 10 bases in between. Germline values: CDR1 MDHEN, CDR2 SYDVKM. The CDR3 spells CASSDMNDGYTF. CDR3 DNA sequence: TGTGCCAGCAGTGATATGAACGATGGCTACACCTTC.

This clonotype was seen more than once but under ten times. This sequence joins TRBV4-2 and TRBJ2-3, with D tentatively TRBD2 (6 bases). CDR1 and CDR2 (germline): LGHNA, YNFKEQ. The CDR3 has 18 amino acids. The ends were cut back, 0 bases at V and 1 base at J, with 17 bases in the middle. CDR3 coding DNA: TGTGCCAGCAGCCAAGACACTAGAGCAGCGGGTGGCACAGATACGCAGTATTTT. This sequence encodes CASSQDTRAAGGTDTQYF.

The chain carries TRBV14 and TRBJ2-1, with a tentative D call TRBD1 (6 bases). V lost 2 bases, J lost 8 bases, and 19 bases lay in between. The CDR3 consists of 16 residues. In germline, CDR1 is SGHDN, CDR2 FVKESK. DNA of the CDR3: TGTGCCAGCAGCCAACGAGAAGGGACAAGTGGCTATGAGCAGTTCTTC. It is translated as CASSQREGTSGYEQFF.

This sequence joins TRBV20-1 and TRBJ2-5, with 10 bases matching TRBD2. Germline CDR1 DFQATT, CDR2 SNEGSKA (reference sequence). J was trimmed by 5 bases and V by 5 bases; bases with no gene match: 11. This CDR3 comprises 15 residues. The DNA of the CDR3 is TGCAGTGCTTACCTAGCGGGAGCAGTTGGCGAGACCCAGTACTTC. Amino acids: CSAYLAGAVGETQYF.

The table lists this clonotype with a few counts. The chain has TRBV27 and TRBJ2-1; D uncertain. CDR1 is MNHEY and CDR2 is SMNVEV in the germline V gene (reference sequence). This CDR3 has 15 amino acids. The V gene lost 5 bases and the J gene lost 5 bases, with 16 bases spanning the gap. In DNA, the CDR3 is TGTGCCAGCAGTCCCACAGAGCATCCTAACAATGAGCAGTTCTTC. Protein: CASSPTEHPNNEQFF.

The rearrangement links TRBV7-3 to TRBJ2-7, with D unresolved. The CDR3 spans 12 residues. Germline V CDR1 and CDR2: SGHTA, FQGTGA. Trimming removed 4 bases at V and 6 bases at J, with 10 bases between. The CDR3 here is CASSSLNGEQYF. The CDR3 DNA reads as TGTGCCAGCAGCTCACTAAATGGCGAGCAGTACTTC.

The genes are TRBV7-9 and TRBJ1-2, with unresolved D. V was shortened by 4 bases and J by 6 bases, with 12 bases between the two germline ends. CDR1 and CDR2 (germline): SEHNR, FQNEAQ (reference sequence). This CDR3 contains 13 residues. This CDR3 is CASSWGLSDGYTF. In nucleotides, the CDR3 is TGTGCCAGCAGCTGGGGTCTGAGTGATGGCTACACCTTC.

A word on this clonotype: A junction end diverges from the germline sequence, so it may reflect a read error. The J gene is TRBJ2-1, the V gene TRBV10-3; D is uncertain. Germline V gene lookup returns CDR1 ENHRY and CDR2 SYGVKD. CDR3 size: 12 residues. CDR3 region: CAVSLSRNEQFF. In DNA form, the CDR3 reads TGTGCCGTCAGCTTATCCCGGAATGAGCAGTTCTTC.

The chain employs TRBV7-6 and TRBJ1-4; weak D call: TRBD1 (5 bases). From germline, CDR1 is SGHVS and CDR2 FNYEAQ. The CDR3 has 15 residues. The V end lost 2 bases, the J end lost 7 bases, and 14 bases lay between the germline ends. This chain's CDR3 is CASSLYGREGEKLFF. CDR3 coding DNA: TGTGCCAGCAGCTTATACGGCAGGGAGGGTGAAAAACTGTTTTTT.

This clonotype was seen a few times. V usage is TRBV6-1 and J usage is TRBJ1-2, with D possibly matching TRBD1 (5 bases). Trimming removed 6 bases at V and 4 bases at J, with 15 bases between. Germline-derived CDR1 and CDR2 are MNHNS and SASEGT. The CDR3 is 14 amino acids. The CDR3 nucleotides read TGTGCCAGCAGCCTGACAGTTACCAGCTATGGCTACACCTTC. It encodes CASSLTVTSYGYTF.

The chain is built from TRBV7-9 and TRBJ2-3; D not resolved. The CDR3 totals 14 residues. Trimming pared 5 bases from V and 6 bases from J, leaving 15 bases between. Germline V gives CDR1 SEHNR, CDR2 FQNEAQ (reference sequence). The CDR3, as DNA: TGTGCCAGCAGCCCAATCACACCATCGGATACGCAGTATTTT. This codes for CASSPITPSDTQYF.

This clonotype has more than one count but fewer than ten. This rearrangement joins TRBV6-2 or TRBV6-3 to TRBJ2-3, with 10 bases that match TRBD1. The CDR3 spans 15 residues. Trimming took 6 bases from V and 5 from J; bases not matched to a gene: 8. Germline assignment: CDR1 MNHEY and CDR2 SVGEGT. CDR3 amino acids: CASRLDRGRGDTQYF. CDR3 sequence (DNA): TGTGCCAGCAGGCTCGACAGGGGGCGAGGAGATACGCAGTATTTT.

The chain couples TRBV27 to TRBJ2-3, with no clear D. The germline V and J ends were trimmed by 4 bases and 6 bases, with 11 bases remaining between them. CDR3 size: 13 residues. Germline-derived CDR1 and CDR2 are MNHEY and SMNVEV (reference sequence). The CDR3 is CASSSSASDTQYF. The CDR3 DNA sequence: TGTGCCAGCAGTTCTAGTGCATCGGATACGCAGTATTTT.

This chain links TRBV27 with TRBJ1-5, with D maybe TRBD1 (5 bases). The germline gives CDR1 MNHEY, CDR2 SMNVEV (reference sequence). V gave up 3 bases and J gave up 8 bases, with 14 bases separating them. The CDR3 has 14 residues. Written as DNA, the CDR3 is TGTGCCAGCAGTTTGGTCCAGGGAGGGAAGCCCCAGCATTTT. Translating gives CASSLVQGGKPQHF.

The rearrangement uses TRBV29-1 and TRBJ2-1; no firm D call. The CDR3 is 9 residues long. From germline, CDR1 is SQVTM and CDR2 ANQGSEA. Trimming stripped 2 bases from V and 13 bases from J, with 6 bases between. CDR3 amino acids: CSVEPGQFF. CDR3 coding DNA: TGCAGCGTTGAACCCGGACAGTTCTTC.

The V gene is TRBV6-4, the J gene TRBJ1-5; 12 bases align to TRBD1. Losses at the gene ends were 4 bases for V and 0 bases for J; bases not matched to a gene: 19. This CDR3 region has 22 residues. The germline gives CDR1 MRHNA, CDR2 SNTAGT. The CDR3 nucleotides read TGTGCCAGCAGTGCCTCCGGTGGACCGGGACAGGGGGCGTACTATAGCAATCAGCCCCAGCATTTT. It codes for CASSASGGPGQGAYYSNQPQHF.

This clonotype was seen only a few times. Mismatch with germline at one junction end may stem from a read error. The rearrangement links TRBV28 to TRBJ2-1; D remains unclear. This CDR3 contains 11 residues. CDR1 and CDR2 (germline): MDHEN, SYDVKM. DNA of the CDR3: TGTGCCGGCAGTTGGGACAATGAGCAGTTCTTC. Translated: CAGSWDNEQFF.

A few counts support this clonotype. The chain has TRBV27 and TRBJ1-2; 8 positions match TRBD1. Germline V CDR1 and CDR2: MNHEY, SMNVEV (reference sequence). The CDR3 has 18 residues. With V trimmed by 5 bases and J by 0 bases, 14 bases remained unmatched. The CDR3 loop is CASSEKWTGLGANYGYTF. Written as DNA, the CDR3 is TGTGCCAGCAGTGAGAAATGGACAGGGTTAGGAGCTAACTATGGCTACACCTTC.